Listed below are T cell receptor beta chains from one sample, sequenced in a study of T cells in Graves' hyperthyroidism and ophthalmopathy. MiXCR, run by TCRdb on the multiplex PCR reads, gives a single entry per CDR3 protein. The data contain 600,000 to 650,000 distinct CDR3 sequences, less than 25% of them singletons. Material for sequencing was blood. These receptors all stem from a man aged 30 to 45 with Graves' ophthalmopathy. Each CDR3 is given with its conserved first and last residue. The order of the fields is J gene, clone size, V gene, D gene, CDR3 protein. A D gene is named only where the DNA matches it firmly. Clone size is shown for a subset of rows, as once, few, many or a class of expanded clone.

TRBJ2-1	many	TRBV7-3	-	CASSAWVARGRGNEQFF
TRBJ2-1	-	TRBV7-2	TRBD2	CASSQTSGSGSYNEQFF
TRBJ2-1	-	TRBV27	TRBD2	CASSSLAGVGEQFF
TRBJ1-5	-	TRBV15	-	CATRVGGEGQPQHF
TRBJ1-5	-	TRBV6-1	TRBD1	CASTMTFGTGEQPQHF
TRBJ2-7	many	TRBV7-2	TRBD2	CASSFSGSWQYF
TRBJ2-7	few	TRBV6-1	-	CAAGRYEQYF
TRBJ1-2	-	TRBV5-1	TRBD1	CASSKEGTGVGRYTF
TRBJ1-2	-	TRBV5-6	-	CASSWAGRGAGYTF
TRBJ2-5	-	TRBV6-2/TRBV6-3	TRBD2	CASSGQLAGAETQYF
TRBJ2-5	few	TRBV6-1	TRBD2	CASSESLAGSRTQYF
TRBJ2-1	-	TRBV6-1	TRBD1	CASIQTGTGLYNEQFF
TRBJ2-1	many	TRBV11-3	TRBD2	CASAGKGLVHNEQFF
TRBJ1-5	many	TRBV20-1	-	CSARTDSNQPQHF
TRBJ2-5	many	TRBV11-2	TRBD1	CASSLMTGEETQYF
TRBJ2-1	few	TRBV25-1	-	CASSEAPYNEQFF
TRBJ1-1	few	TRBV20-1	TRBD1	CSELGQRNTEAFF
TRBJ1-2	many	TRBV3-1	TRBD1	CASSQRGGQINYGYTF
TRBJ2-1	-	TRBV29-1	TRBD2	CSVDGSGSISYNEQFF
TRBJ2-5	few	TRBV12-3/TRBV12-4	-	CASSPDNSETQYF